This T cell receptor beta chain was found in a study of T cell responses to AZD1222 COVID-19 vaccine. Study-level background: Timing groups of about 4 and about 12 weeks for second doses were pooled. Study-level findings and limits: Recipients of two AZD1222 doses showed rising Spike-specific TCR breadth and depth. Repertoire sampling occurred only after the peak T cell response. In a largely white British group with more females than males, clonal diversity was possibly underestimated.

Of note for this clone: Its target is unknown.

TCRdb keeps only in-frame clones here, not all; method: immunoSEQ multiplex PCR. The sample has 90,000 to 100,000 clones, nearly 90% seen once; the top ten hold 2.9%. The V and J ends lost 2 bases and 1 base respectively, with 6 bases between them. CDR1 LGHNA and CDR2 YSLEER come from the germline V gene. The CDR3 consists of 15 residues. The V gene is TRBV4-3, the J gene TRBJ1-6; no definite D call. Sequencing used peripheral blood, obtained on day 0 of AZD1222 vaccination. This TCR was recovered from an adult in good health. This CDR3 reads CASSQRGSYNSPLHF. CDR3 nucleotide sequence: TGCGCCAGCAGCCAACGCGGGTCCTATAATTCACCCCTCCACTTT.